This note documents a single T cell receptor (beta chain) sequence. The data are from a study of cytomegalovirus exposure and HLA in healthy donors. The primer mix had 60 Vbeta and 13 Jbeta primers. Generated by immunoSEQ multiplex PCR, the TCRdb table keeps only in-frame clones and is missing some. The sample carries some 99,000 clones, around four fifths recorded once. Germline lookup yields CDR1 SQVTM and CDR2 ANQGSEA. The CDR3 is made up of 12 amino acids. The V end was cut by 7 bases, the J end by 2 bases, with 6 bases between. V and J are TRBV29-1 and TRBJ2-6; tentative D call: TRBD1 (6 bases). This receptor was obtained from a man between 40 and 49 years old in good health and CMV-seronegative. Sample: PBMCs. The CDR3 bases are TGCAGCGCAGGGGCTGGGGCCAACGTCCTGACTTTC. This gives the protein CSAGAGANVLTF.